This T cell receptor beta chain originates from a study of cytotoxic CD8 clonotypes in ibrutinib-treated CLL. Study outcomes and limitations: Age-matched healthy donor levels were exceeded by baseline clonality, which tracked circulating CD8+ T-cell counts.

With 3 bases removed from V and 2 bases from J, the gap between germline ends came to 11 bases. From germline, CDR1 is SGHVT and CDR2 SQSDAQ. CDR3 length: 14 amino acids. Data came from immunoSEQ multiplex PCR; TCRdb stores just in-frame clones and leaves some out. The data show tens of thousands of clones, around three quarters seen once. Concerning this clone itself: Its antigen is currently unknown.

The V gene is TRBV7-4, the J gene TRBJ2-7; D gene uncertain. The source was PBMCs, collected after 24 months of ibrutinib treatment. This clonotype was sampled from a human donor with chronic lymphocytic leukemia. The CDR3 coding sequence is TGTGCCAGCAGCTTGCTTTTGTTAACCTACGAGCAGTACTTC. Translated, it gives CASSLLLLTYEQYF.